Below are 16 T cell receptor beta chains sequenced from a single sample in a study of control samples from healthy donors and cancer patients. Assay: immunoSEQ multiplex PCR; the TCRdb copy retains only in-frame clones and omits some. The data show some 150,000 clones, 93% seen once. The sample taken for sequencing was blood. These TCRs come from a man aged 50-59 years in good health.

This rearrangement joins TRBV6-6 to TRBJ2-5, with no clear D. Germline V gene lookup returns CDR1 MNHNY and CDR2 SVGAGI (reference sequence). The CDR3 loop spans 12 amino acids. V lost 7 bases, J lost 5 bases, and 11 bases lay in between. This chain's CDR3 is CASTSRGETQYF. CDR3 sequence (DNA): TGTGCCAGCACCTCCCGTGGGGAGACCCAGTACTTC.

The V call is TRBV6-5, the J call TRBJ1-5, with D uncertain. V was trimmed by 6 bases and J by 4 bases, leaving 10 bases between them. This CDR3 spans 13 amino acids. Germline values: CDR1 MNHEY, CDR2 SVGAGI. The CDR3 here is CASSPLGNQPQHF. The CDR3 nucleotides read TGTGCCAGCAGCCCCTTAGGGAATCAGCCCCAGCATTTT.

The chain joins TRBV27 to TRBJ2-2, with 10 bases aligning to TRBD2. The trim removed 8 bases at V and 7 bases at J, leaving 13 bases unmatched. Germline V lookup: CDR1 MNHEY, CDR2 SMNVEV (reference sequence). This CDR3 has 16 amino acids. The CDR3 DNA reads as TGTGCCAGCCTCAGCCCAGCGGGAGGGCATGTCGGGGAGCTGTTTTTT. Its protein is CASLSPAGGHVGELFF.

V and J are TRBV2 and TRBJ1-6; 7 nucleotides agree with TRBD1. V trimming: 2 bases; J trimming: 10 bases; junction bases outside the gene matches: 5. The germline V gene has CDR1 SNHLY and CDR2 FYNNEI. The CDR3 length is 14 residues. The CDR3 here is CASSENNRGSPLHF. The CDR3 bases are TGTGCCAGCAGTGAAAATAACAGGGGATCACCCCTCCACTTT.

The chain uses TRBV5-1 and TRBJ1-6, with 7 bases fitting TRBD1. Germline V CDR1 and CDR2: SGHRS, YFSETQ. The CDR3 is made up of 15 amino acids. V lost 4 bases to trimming and J lost 6 bases; unmatched junction nucleotides: 7. The CDR3 DNA is TGCGCCAGCAGCCTACGGGAGGGGGCTAATTCACCCCTCCACTTT. Protein: CASSLREGANSPLHF.

This clone was seen more than once but under ten times. V and J are TRBV15 and TRBJ1-1; maybe TRBD1 (6 bases). V lost 5 bases to trimming and J lost 3 bases, with 13 bases between them. Germline V CDR1 and CDR2: LNHNV, YYDKDF (reference sequence). CDR3 length: 14 residues. In nucleotides, the CDR3 is TGTGCCACCAGCCGTCATGGGGGCTACACTGAAGCTTTCTTT. Translated: CATSRHGGYTEAFF.

The genes are TRBV5-5 and TRBJ2-3; D is unclear. In germline, CDR1 is SGHKS, CDR2 YYEKEE (reference sequence). V shed 1 base and J shed 0 bases, with 3 bases lying between them. The CDR3 contains 13 residues. This CDR3 reads CASSLMSTDTQYF. The CDR3 bases are TGTGCCAGCAGCTTGATGAGCACAGATACGCAGTATTTT.

The chain recombines TRBV11-3 with TRBJ2-1, with unresolved D. The CDR3 covers 12 residues. The V and J ends lost 5 bases and 6 bases respectively, with 8 bases between them. Germline V gene data show CDR1 as SGHNT and CDR2 as YENEEA. In DNA form, the CDR3 reads TGTGCCAGCAGCCACGGTGGCAATGAGCAGTTCTTC. Translated, it gives CASSHGGNEQFF.

J is TRBJ1-2 and V is TRBV5-8; D is unclear. The V end was cut by 9 bases, the J end by 4 bases, with 19 bases between. From germline, CDR1 is SGHTS and CDR2 YDEGEE. CDR3 length: 14 residues. This chain's CDR3 is CAKDGESTLYGYTF. CDR3 nucleotide sequence: TGTGCCAAAGACGGAGAATCTACCCTCTATGGCTACACCTTC.

The chain uses TRBV21-1 and TRBJ1-1. TRBV21-1 is a pseudogene locus. The CDR3 is made up of 17 amino acids. The CDR3 sequence is CASSSPLPAGANTEAFF. CDR3 in DNA: TGTGCCAGCAGCAGCCCTTTACCTGCGGGCGCGAACACTGAAGCTTTCTTT.

The chain uses TRBV6-5 and TRBJ2-2; D possibly corresponds to TRBD2 (6 bases). CDR3 length equals 15 residues. The ends were cut back, 8 bases at V and 4 bases at J, with 17 bases in the middle. Per the germline V gene, CDR1 is MNHEY and CDR2 is SVGAGI. Written as DNA, the CDR3 is TGTGCCAGCTCATCCGGGACTCGCTTCACCGGGGAGCTGTTTTTT. As protein: CASSSGTRFTGELFF.

The chain has TRBV18 and TRBJ2-1; D is undetermined. The V gene lost 0 bases and the J gene lost 7 bases, with 4 bases spanning the gap. Germline CDR1 KGHSH, CDR2 LQKENI. The CDR3 length is 12 residues. CDR3 in amino acids: CASSPPWNEQFF. CDR3 coding DNA: TGTGCCAGCTCACCACCCTGGAATGAGCAGTTCTTC.

The chain links TRBV2 to TRBJ1-2, with D perhaps TRBD1 (6 bases). Trimming took 1 base from V and 4 from J, leaving 10 bases between them. Per germline, CDR1 SNHLY and CDR2 FYNNEI. The CDR3 length is 14 residues. Here the CDR3 reads CASSEGGRIYGYTF. DNA for the CDR3: TGTGCCAGCAGTGAAGGGGGGCGCATCTATGGCTACACCTTC.

The genes are TRBV5-6 and TRBJ2-5; D possibly matches TRBD1 or TRBD2 (9 bases each). Germline-derived CDR1 and CDR2 are SGHDT and YYEEEE. V was pared by 7 bases and J by 6 bases, with 31 bases between. The CDR3 sequence is 18 residues long. The CDR3 here is CASAQGARIAGEKKTQYF. The CDR3 DNA reads TGTGCCAGCGCACAGGGGGCTAGGATAGCGGGAGAAAAAAAGACCCAGTACTTC.

CDR3 nucleotide sequence: TGTGCCAGCAGTTACGAGGCGGGAGGACGGAACTACGAGCAGTACTTC. Its translation: CASSYEAGGRNYEQYF. This rearrangement joins TRBV6-5 to TRBJ2-7; 8 bases align to TRBD2. Germline loops: CDR1 MNHEY, CDR2 SVGAGI. This CDR3 has 16 amino acids. The V gene end was trimmed by 2 bases and the J gene end by 3 bases; junction bases not matched to a gene: 9.

This chain joins TRBV28 and TRBJ2-1; TRBD2 matches 9 bases. The trim removed 2 bases at V and 7 bases at J, leaving 9 bases unmatched. In germline, CDR1 is MDHEN, CDR2 SYDVKM. The CDR3 is made up of 16 amino acids. The CDR3 nucleotides read TGTGCCAGCAGTTTAGCGGGCGGGAGGGCCTTGAATGAGCAGTTCTTC. Protein sequence: CASSLAGGRALNEQFF.